The next 11 T cell receptor beta chains were all read from a single sample in a study of OX40 agonist ivuxolimab in advanced cancers. Only in-frame clones appear in the TCRdb table, and some are missing; sequencing was by immunoSEQ multiplex PCR. This table holds some 24,000 clones, approximately 78% found once. The sample consisted of CD4+ or CD8+ T cells sorted from blood, taken in a trial of the OX40 agonist ivuxolimab. The receptors shown here come from an adult with an advanced solid tumor such as melanoma, head and neck, liver or kidney cancer.

The table lists this clone with a count of one. V usage is TRBV27 and J usage is TRBJ1-4; TRBD1 is a possible D gene (5 bases). Germline V gene sequence: CDR1 MNHEY, CDR2 SMNVEV (reference sequence). The CDR3 is 12 residues long. V dropped 6 bases and J dropped 8 bases, with 10 bases sitting between them. The CDR3 DNA follows: TGTGCCAGCAGGGGGGGAGCCGAAAAACTGTTTTTT. It translates to CASRGGAEKLFF.

This clone was detected once. The rearrangement links TRBV7-9 to TRBJ2-4, with 7 positions matching TRBD2. CDR3 size: 15 residues. The J segment lost 3 bases and the V segment lost 5 bases, leaving 7 bases of the junction unmatched. Germline lookup yields CDR1 SEHNR and CDR2 FQNEAQ (reference sequence). The CDR3 DNA reads as TGTGCCAGCAGCCCAGGTTCGGGAGGCAAAAACATTCAGTACTTC. As protein: CASSPGSGGKNIQYF. Supplemented by reference TRBV7-9 and TRBJ2-4, the full variable domain reads DTGVSQNPRHKITKRGQNVTFRCDPISEHNRLYWYRQTLGQGPEFLTYFQNEAQLEKSRLLSDRFSAERPKGSFSTLEIQRTEQGDSAMYLCASSPGSGGKNIQYFGAGTRLSVL.

The chain recombines TRBV6-1 with TRBJ1-5, with D tentatively TRBD1 (5 bases). This CDR3 comprises 15 residues. The V gene lost 3 bases and the J gene lost 7 bases, with 16 bases spanning the gap. Germline V lookup: CDR1 MNHNS, CDR2 SASEGT. The CDR3 is CASSDYRGRAQPQHF. CDR3 bases: TGTGCCAGCAGTGACTATCGAGGCAGGGCCCAGCCCCAGCATTTT.

CDR3 in DNA: TGTGCCAGCAGCTCCTCGGGACAGGTATCCACCGGGGAGCTGTTTTTT. Translating it yields CASSSSGQVSTGELFF. V gene TRBV7-2 combines with J gene TRBJ2-2; TRBD1 matches at 8 bases. V shed 4 bases and J 4 bases; nucleotides not matched to a gene: 8. The CDR3 sequence is 16 residues long. Looked up from germline, CDR1 is SGHTA and CDR2 is FQGNSA.

J is TRBJ1-3 and V is TRBV7-8; the D is unclear. V was cut by 4 bases and J by 0 bases, with 13 bases left in between. The CDR3 is 16 amino acids. Germline V CDR1 and CDR2: SGHVS, FQNEAQ. DNA for the CDR3: TGTGCCAGCAGCTCCCAGACGGTGACCTCTGGAAACACCATATATTTT. Translated, it gives CASSSQTVTSGNTIYF.

This chain joins TRBV7-2 and TRBJ1-5, with 7 bases fitting TRBD1. The CDR3 consists of 15 residues. From germline, CDR1 is SGHTA and CDR2 FQGNSA. V trimming: 5 bases; J trimming: 1 base; junction bases outside the gene matches: 5. The CDR3 protein is CASSTRQGSNQPQHF. The CDR3 region has the DNA TGTGCCAGCAGCACCCGACAGGGAAGCAATCAGCCCCAGCATTTT.

This clone was detected a few times. This chain links TRBV9 with TRBJ1-2; D gene ambiguous. V was pared by 3 bases and J by 8 bases, with 14 bases between. CDR3 length equals 13 residues. The germline V gene has CDR1 SGDLS and CDR2 YYNGEE. As DNA, the CDR3 is TGTGCCAGCAGCGGGCTAATGGCCGGGGGCTACACCTTC. Encoded protein: CASSGLMAGGYTF. The full variable domain, rest sourced from reference TRBV9 and TRBJ1-2, is DSGVTQTPKHLITATGQRVTLRCSPRSGDLSVYWYQQSLDQGLQFLIQYYNGEERAKGNILERFSAQQFPDLHSELNLSSLELGDSALYFCASSGLMAGGYTFGSGTRLTVV.

This sequence joins TRBV14 and TRBJ1-2; 9 bases align to TRBD1. Looked up from germline, CDR1 is SGHDN and CDR2 is FVKESK. With 2 bases clipped from V and 8 bases from J, the junction kept 15 bases outside the gene matches. The CDR3 covers 17 residues. CDR3 nucleotide sequence: TGTGCCAGCAGCCAACCCATGGGGGCCGGACAGGGGCAAGGCTACACCTTC. It encodes CASSQPMGAGQGQGYTF. The complete variable domain, with remaining parts taken from reference TRBV14 and TRBJ1-2, reads EAGVTQFPSHSVIEKGQTVTLRCDPISGHDNLYWYRRVMGKEIKFLLHFVKESKQDESGMPNNRFLAERTGGTYSTLKVQPAELEDSGVYFCASSQPMGAGQGQGYTFGSGTRLTVV.

Here the CDR3 DNA reads TGTGCCAGCAGCTTACGCCCTCGACAGGGGAGGGCAGAGACCCAGTACTTC. Translation gives CASSLRPRQGRAETQYF. The chain combines TRBV11-1 with TRBJ2-5; tentative D call: TRBD1 (8 bases). Trimming stripped 2 bases from V and 4 bases from J, with 20 bases between. This CDR3 comprises 17 residues. Germline assignment: CDR1 SGHAT and CDR2 FQDESV (reference sequence).

The chain has TRBV7-3 and TRBJ2-2, with D unclear. The CDR3 has 14 amino acids. Germline loops: CDR1 SGHTA, CDR2 FQGTGA. V was shortened by 0 bases and J by 6 bases, with 8 bases between the two germline ends. The CDR3 DNA reads TGTGCCAGCAGCTTAACTGGTGGTCCCGGGGAGCTGTTTTTT. Translation: CASSLTGGPGELFF. Full variable domain (rest looked up from reference TRBV7-3 and TRBJ2-2): GAGVSQTPSNKVTEKGKYVELRCDPISGHTALYWYRQSLGQGPEFLIYFQGTGAADDSGLPNDRFFAVRPEGSVSTLKIQRTERGDSAVYLCASSLTGGPGELFFGEGSRLTVL.

The chain uses TRBV6-1 and TRBJ1-3; D is ambiguous. The CDR3 consists of 15 residues. The V end lost 2 bases, the J end lost 3 bases, and 11 bases lay between the germline ends. CDR1 and CDR2 (germline): MNHNS, SASEGT. CDR3 amino acids: CASSEPGLSGNTIYF. The CDR3 DNA is TGTGCCAGCAGTGAACCCGGACTGAGTGGAAACACCATATATTTT.